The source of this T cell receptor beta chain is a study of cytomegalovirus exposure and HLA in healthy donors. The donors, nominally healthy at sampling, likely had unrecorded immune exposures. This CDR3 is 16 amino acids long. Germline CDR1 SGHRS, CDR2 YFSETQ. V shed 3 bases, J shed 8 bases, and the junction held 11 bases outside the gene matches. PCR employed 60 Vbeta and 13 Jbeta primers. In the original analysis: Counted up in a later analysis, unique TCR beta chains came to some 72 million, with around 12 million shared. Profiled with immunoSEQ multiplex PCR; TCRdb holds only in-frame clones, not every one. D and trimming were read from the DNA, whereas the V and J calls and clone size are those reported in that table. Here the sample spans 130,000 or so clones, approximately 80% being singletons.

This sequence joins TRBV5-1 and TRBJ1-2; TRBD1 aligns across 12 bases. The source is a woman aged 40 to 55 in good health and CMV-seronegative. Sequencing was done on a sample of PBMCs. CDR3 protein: CASSSGPGTGGAGYTF. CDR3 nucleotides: TGCGCCAGCAGCTCAGGACCCGGGACAGGGGGCGCCGGCTACACCTTC. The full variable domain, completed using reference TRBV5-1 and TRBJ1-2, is KAGVTQTPRYLIKTRGQQVTLSCSPISGHRSVSWYQQTPGQGLQFLFEYFSETQRNKGNFPGRFSGRQFSNSRSEMNVSTLELGDSALYLCASSSGPGTGGAGYTFGSGTRLTVV.